This record concerns one T cell receptor beta chain sequence. The validation cohort, a group of 100 to 150 subjects, included the donors and was separate from the approximately 660-subject first cohort. The source of the sample is a study of cytomegalovirus exposure and HLA in healthy donors. Assay: immunoSEQ multiplex PCR; the TCRdb copy retains only in-frame clones and omits some. Seen here are 140,000 or so clones, roughly nine tenths observed once, and the top ten hold 0.6% to 0.8%. Sequencing input: PBMCs. This sequence originates from a man aged 18 to 29 in good health and CMV-seronegative.

CDR3 in amino acids: CASSLRQGHEQYF. DNA of the CDR3: TGTGCCAGCAGCCTGAGACAGGGGCACGAGCAGTACTTC. The chain carries TRBV7-2 and TRBJ2-7, with 8 bases fitting TRBD1. V shed 5 bases and J 5 bases; nucleotides not matched to a gene: 5. Germline CDR1 is SGHTA and CDR2 is FQGNSA. The CDR3 extends over 13 amino acids.